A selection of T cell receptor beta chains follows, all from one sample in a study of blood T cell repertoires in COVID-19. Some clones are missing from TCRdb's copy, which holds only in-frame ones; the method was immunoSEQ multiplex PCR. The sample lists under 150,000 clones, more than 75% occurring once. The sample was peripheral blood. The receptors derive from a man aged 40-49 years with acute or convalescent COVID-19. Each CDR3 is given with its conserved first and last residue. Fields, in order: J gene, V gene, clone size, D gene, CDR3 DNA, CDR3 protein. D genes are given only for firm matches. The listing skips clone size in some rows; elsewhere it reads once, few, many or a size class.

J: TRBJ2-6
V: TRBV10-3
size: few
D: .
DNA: TGTGCCATCAGTGACAGGGACTCTGGGGCCAACGTCCTGACTTTC
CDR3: CAISDRDSGANVLTF

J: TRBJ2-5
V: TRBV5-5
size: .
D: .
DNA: TGTGCCAGCAGCCCACGACACGTCCCCCGGGAGACCCAGTACTTC
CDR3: CASSPRHVPRETQYF

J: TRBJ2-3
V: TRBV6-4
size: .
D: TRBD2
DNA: TGTGCCAGCTCTCTGCGGGGGGCCCTCACAGATACGCAGTATTTT
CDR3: CASSLRGALTDTQYF

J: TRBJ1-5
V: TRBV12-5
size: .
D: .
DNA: TGTGCTAGTACTTATAGCAATCAGCCCCAGCATTTT
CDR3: CASTYSNQPQHF

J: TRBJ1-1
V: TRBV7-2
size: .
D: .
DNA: TGTGCCAGCAGCTCCCTACAGGACACTGAAGCTTTCTTT
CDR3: CASSSLQDTEAFF

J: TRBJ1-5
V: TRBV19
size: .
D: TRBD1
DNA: TGTGCCAGTAGTCCCAGCCGGGACAGGGGGAATCAGCCCCAGCATTTT
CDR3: CASSPSRDRGNQPQHF

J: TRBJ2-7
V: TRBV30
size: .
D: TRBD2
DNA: TGTGCCTGGAGTCCGGGACTAGGCTACGAGCAGTACTTC
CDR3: CAWSPGLGYEQYF

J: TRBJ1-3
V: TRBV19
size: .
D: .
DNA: TGTGCCAGTAGTCTCCGGGGGAACACCATATATTTT
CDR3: CASSLRGNTIYF

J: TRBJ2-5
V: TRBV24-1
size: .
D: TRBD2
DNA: TGTGCCACCAGTGATGCTAGCGGGGGGGCCGGGGAGACCCAGTACTTC
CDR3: CATSDASGGAGETQYF

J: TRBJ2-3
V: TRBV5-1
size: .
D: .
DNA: TGCGCCAGCAGCTTGGAGGCGGGGCTCACAGATACGCAGTATTTT
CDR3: CASSLEAGLTDTQYF

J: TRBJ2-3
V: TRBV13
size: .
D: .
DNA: TGTGCCAGCCATAGTAGAGCGATTTCAGATACGCAGTATTTT
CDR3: CASHSRAISDTQYF

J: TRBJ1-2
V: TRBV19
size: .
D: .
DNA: TGTGCCAGTAGTATTTTAGCTAATTACTATGGCTACACCTTC
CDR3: CASSILANYYGYTF

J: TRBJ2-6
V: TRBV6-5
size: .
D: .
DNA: TGTGCCAGCAGTTCACGAGGCTCTGGGGCCAACGTCCTGACTTTC
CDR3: CASSSRGSGANVLTF

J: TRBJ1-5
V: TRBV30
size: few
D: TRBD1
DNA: TGTGCCTGGAGTGTACCCCCCACAGGGGTCGGTCAGCCCCAGCATTTT
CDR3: CAWSVPPTGVGQPQHF

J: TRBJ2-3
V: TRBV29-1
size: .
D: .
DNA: TGCAGCGTTGAAAAGGGGAGCACAGATACGCAGTATTTT
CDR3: CSVEKGSTDTQYF

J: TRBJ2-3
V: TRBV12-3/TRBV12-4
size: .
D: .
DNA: TGTGCCAGCAGTTTAGGCAGGGTAGATACGCAGTATTTT
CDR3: CASSLGRVDTQYF

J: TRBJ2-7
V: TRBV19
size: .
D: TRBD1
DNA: TGTGCCAGTAGTAACACCGGGACAGGGCATAACGAGCAGTACTTC
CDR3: CASSNTGTGHNEQYF

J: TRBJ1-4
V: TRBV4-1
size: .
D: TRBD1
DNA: TGCGCCAGCAGCCAACGACAGGGGGCCGTGGGTGAAAAACTGTTTTTT
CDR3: CASSQRQGAVGEKLFF

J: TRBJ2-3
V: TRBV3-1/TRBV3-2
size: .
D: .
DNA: TGTGCCAGCAGCCAAGTTGGCGGCGCGTGGGGCACAGATACGCAGTATTTT
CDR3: CASSQVGGAWGTDTQYF

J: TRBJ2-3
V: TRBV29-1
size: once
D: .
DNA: TGCAGCGGCGGACAGGATACGCAGTATTTT
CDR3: CSGGQDTQYF

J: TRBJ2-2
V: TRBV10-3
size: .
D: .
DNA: TGTGCCATCCCGCTAGAGAACACCGGGGAGCTGTTTTTT
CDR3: CAIPLENTGELFF

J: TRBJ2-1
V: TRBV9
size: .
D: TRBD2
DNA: TGTGCCAGCAGTCTCGGGACTAGGGATTACAATGAGCAGTTCTTC
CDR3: CASSLGTRDYNEQFF

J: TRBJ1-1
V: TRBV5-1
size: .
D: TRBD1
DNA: TGCGCCAGCAGCTTGACAGGGGAGTATGAGCTTGAAGCTTTCTTT
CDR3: CASSLTGEYELEAFF

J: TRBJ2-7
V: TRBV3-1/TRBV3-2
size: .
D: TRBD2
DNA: TGTGCCAGCAGCCAAGATAGCGGGGGGGCCCACGAGCAGTACTTC
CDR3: CASSQDSGGAHEQYF

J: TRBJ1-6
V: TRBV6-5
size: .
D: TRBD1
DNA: TGTGCCAGCATAGGACAGGGCCACTCACCCCTCCACTTT
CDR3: CASIGQGHSPLHF